This T cell receptor beta chain was identified during a study of Ad26.COV2.S vaccination and SARS-CoV-2 variants. The germline CDR1 and CDR2 sequences are MNHEY and SMNVEV (reference sequence). V shed 3 bases and J shed 6 bases, with 11 bases lying between them. This CDR3 has 13 amino acids. Points from the study as a whole: Measures of TCR breadth and depth may have fallen short of total T cell responses. Vaccine recipients surpassed placebo recipients in spike-specific TCR breadth.

Measured with immunoSEQ multiplex PCR; TCRdb has only the in-frame clones, and not every one. This sample has approximately 340,000 clones; about 91% occur once, and the top ten carry around 4%. A word on this clone: As yet, its antigen is unknown.

The rearrangement links TRBV27 to TRBJ1-2, with D perhaps TRBD1 (5 bases). The input for sequencing was peripheral blood, taken after recovery from COVID-19. The sequence was collected from a human donor who had recovered from COVID-19. DNA of the CDR3: TGTGCCAGCAGTTTTGGGAGGGGTAATGGCTACACCTTC. This codes for CASSFGRGNGYTF.